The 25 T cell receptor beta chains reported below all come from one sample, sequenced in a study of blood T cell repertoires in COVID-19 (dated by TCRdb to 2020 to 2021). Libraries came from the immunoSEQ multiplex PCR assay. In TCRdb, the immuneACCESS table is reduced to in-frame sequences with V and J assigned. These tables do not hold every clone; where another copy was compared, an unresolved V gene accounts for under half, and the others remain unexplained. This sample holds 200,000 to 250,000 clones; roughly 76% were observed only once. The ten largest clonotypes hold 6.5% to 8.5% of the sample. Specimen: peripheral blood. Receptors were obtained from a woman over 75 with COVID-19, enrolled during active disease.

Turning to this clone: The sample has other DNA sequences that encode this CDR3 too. The CDR3 here is CASSVEGAGELFF. The CDR3, as DNA: TGTGCCAGCAGTGTTGAGGGCGCCGGGGAGCTGTTTTTT. The J gene is TRBJ2-2, the V gene TRBV2; D is perhaps TRBD2 (5 bases). Germline loops: CDR1 SNHLY, CDR2 FYNNEI. V gave up 4 bases and J gave up 6 bases, with 9 bases separating them. The CDR3 length is 13 residues.

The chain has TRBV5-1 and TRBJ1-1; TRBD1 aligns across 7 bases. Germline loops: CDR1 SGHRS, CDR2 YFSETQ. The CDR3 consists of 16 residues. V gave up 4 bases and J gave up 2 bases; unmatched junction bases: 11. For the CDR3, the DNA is TGCGCCAGCAGCCACTCGGGGACAGCCCTAAACACTGAAGCTTTCTTT. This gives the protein CASSHSGTALNTEAFF.

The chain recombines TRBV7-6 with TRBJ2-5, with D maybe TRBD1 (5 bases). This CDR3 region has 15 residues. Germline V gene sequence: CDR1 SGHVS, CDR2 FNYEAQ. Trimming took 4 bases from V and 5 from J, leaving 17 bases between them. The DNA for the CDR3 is TGTGCCAGCAGCTCCAGAGCTAGGGGCAGTGAGACCCAGTACTTC. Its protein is CASSSRARGSETQYF.

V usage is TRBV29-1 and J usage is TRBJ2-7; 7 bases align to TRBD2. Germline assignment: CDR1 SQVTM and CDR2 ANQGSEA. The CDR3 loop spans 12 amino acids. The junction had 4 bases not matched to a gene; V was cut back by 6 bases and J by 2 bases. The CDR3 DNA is TGCAGCGTACGGCTAGCGGCCTACGAGCAGTACTTC. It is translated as CSVRLAAYEQYF.

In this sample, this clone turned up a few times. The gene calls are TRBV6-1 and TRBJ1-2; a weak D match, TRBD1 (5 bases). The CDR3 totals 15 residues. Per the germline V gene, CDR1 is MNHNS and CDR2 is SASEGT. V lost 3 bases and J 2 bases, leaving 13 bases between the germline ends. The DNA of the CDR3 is TGTGCCAGCAGTGATAACAGGCCTGCGAACTATGGCTACACCTTC. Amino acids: CASSDNRPANYGYTF.

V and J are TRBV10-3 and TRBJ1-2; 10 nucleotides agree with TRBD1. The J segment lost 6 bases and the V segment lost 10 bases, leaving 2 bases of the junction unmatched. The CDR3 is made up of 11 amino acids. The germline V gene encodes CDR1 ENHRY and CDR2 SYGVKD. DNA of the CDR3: TGTGCCACAGGGACAGGGGATGGCTACACCTTC. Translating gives CATGTGDGYTF.

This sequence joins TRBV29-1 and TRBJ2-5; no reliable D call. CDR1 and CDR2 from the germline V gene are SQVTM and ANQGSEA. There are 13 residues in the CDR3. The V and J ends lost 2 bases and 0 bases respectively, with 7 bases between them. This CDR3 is CSVESTYQETQYF. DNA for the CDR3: TGCAGCGTTGAATCCACATACCAAGAGACCCAGTACTTC.

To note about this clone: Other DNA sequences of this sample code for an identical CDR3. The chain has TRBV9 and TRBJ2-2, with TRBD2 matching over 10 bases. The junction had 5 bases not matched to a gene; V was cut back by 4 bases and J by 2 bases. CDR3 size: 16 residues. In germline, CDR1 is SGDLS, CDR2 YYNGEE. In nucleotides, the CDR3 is TGTGCCAGCAGCCCGAGGACTAGCGGAAACACCGGGGAGCTGTTTTTT. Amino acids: CASSPRTSGNTGELFF. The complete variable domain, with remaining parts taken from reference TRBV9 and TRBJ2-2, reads DSGVTQTPKHLITATGQRVTLRCSPRSGDLSVYWYQQSLDQGLQFLIQYYNGEERAKGNILERFSAQQFPDLHSELNLSSLELGDSALYFCASSPRTSGNTGELFFGEGSRLTVL.

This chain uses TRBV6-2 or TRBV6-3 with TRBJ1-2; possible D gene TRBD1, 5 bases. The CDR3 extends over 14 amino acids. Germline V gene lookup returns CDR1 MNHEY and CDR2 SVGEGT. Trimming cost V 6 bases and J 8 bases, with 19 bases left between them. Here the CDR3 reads CASSDLQRGSGYTF. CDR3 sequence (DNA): TGTGCCAGCAGCGACTTACAAAGGGGATCCGGCTACACCTTC.

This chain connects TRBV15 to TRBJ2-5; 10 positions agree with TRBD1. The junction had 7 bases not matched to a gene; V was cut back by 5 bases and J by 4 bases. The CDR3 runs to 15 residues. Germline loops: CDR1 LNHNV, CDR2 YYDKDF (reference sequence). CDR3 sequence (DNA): TGTGCCACCAGCGTCTGGGACAGGGGCCGAGAGACCCAGTACTTC. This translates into CATSVWDRGRETQYF.

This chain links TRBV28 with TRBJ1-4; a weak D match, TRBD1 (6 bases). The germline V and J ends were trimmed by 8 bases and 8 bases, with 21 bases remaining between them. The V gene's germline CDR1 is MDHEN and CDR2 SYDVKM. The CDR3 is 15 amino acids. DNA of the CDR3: TGTGCCAGCGGCTCCGGGGGGGGCAGGTTCGAAAAACTGTTTTTT. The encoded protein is CASGSGGGRFEKLFF.

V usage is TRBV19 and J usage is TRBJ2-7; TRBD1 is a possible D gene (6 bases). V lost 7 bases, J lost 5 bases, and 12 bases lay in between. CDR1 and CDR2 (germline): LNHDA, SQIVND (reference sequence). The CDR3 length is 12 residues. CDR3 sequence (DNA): TGTGCCAGTATGGGCAGGGGCGACGAGCAGTACTTC. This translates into CASMGRGDEQYF.

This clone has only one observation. CDR3 protein: CASSPASGREETQYF. The CDR3 DNA reads as TGTGCCAGCAGCCCCGCTAGCGGGAGGGAAGAGACCCAGTACTTC. This chain links TRBV7-2 with TRBJ2-5, with 12 bases matching TRBD2. With V trimmed by 5 bases and J by 3 bases, 4 bases remained unmatched. This CDR3 contains 15 residues. Per the germline V gene, CDR1 is SGHTA and CDR2 is FQGNSA.

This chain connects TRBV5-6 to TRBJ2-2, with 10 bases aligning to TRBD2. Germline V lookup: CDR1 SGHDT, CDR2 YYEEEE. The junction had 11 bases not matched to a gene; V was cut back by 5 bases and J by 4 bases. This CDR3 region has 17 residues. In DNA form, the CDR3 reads TGTGCCAGCAGTTTCCTAAGCGGGGGGGCCGTCACCGGGGAGCTGTTTTTT. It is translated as CASSFLSGGAVTGELFF.

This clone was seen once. This chain's CDR3 is CASSVGGGSEQFF. The CDR3, as DNA: TGTGCCAGCAGCGTAGGGGGCGGTAGTGAACAGTTCTTC. The J gene is TRBJ2-1, the V gene TRBV9; perhaps TRBD1 as D (5 bases). This CDR3 spans 13 amino acids. V lost 0 bases and J 13 bases, leaving 14 bases between the germline ends. Germline loops: CDR1 SGDLS, CDR2 YYNGEE.

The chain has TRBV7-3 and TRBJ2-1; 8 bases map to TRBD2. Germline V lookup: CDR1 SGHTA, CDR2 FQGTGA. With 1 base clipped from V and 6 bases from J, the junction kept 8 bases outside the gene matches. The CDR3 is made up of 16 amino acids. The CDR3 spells CASSLRAGVEANEQFF. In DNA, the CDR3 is TGTGCCAGCAGCTTAAGAGCGGGAGTAGAGGCCAATGAGCAGTTCTTC.

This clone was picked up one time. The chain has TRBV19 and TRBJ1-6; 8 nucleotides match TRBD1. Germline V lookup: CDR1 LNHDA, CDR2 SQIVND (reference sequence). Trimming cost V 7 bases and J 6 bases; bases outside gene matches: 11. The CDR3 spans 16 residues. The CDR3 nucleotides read TGTGCCAGTACCATCAACGGACAGGGAGGTAATTCACCCCTCCACTTT. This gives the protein CASTINGQGGNSPLHF.

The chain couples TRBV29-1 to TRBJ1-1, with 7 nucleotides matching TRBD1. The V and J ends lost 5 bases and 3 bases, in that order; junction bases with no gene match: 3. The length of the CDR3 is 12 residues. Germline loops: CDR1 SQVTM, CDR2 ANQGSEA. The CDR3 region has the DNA TGCAGCGTTACCGGACAGGACACTGAAGCTTTCTTT. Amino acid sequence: CSVTGQDTEAFF. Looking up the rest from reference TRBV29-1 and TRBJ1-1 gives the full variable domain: SAVISQKPSRDICQRGTSLTIQCQVDSQVTMMFWYRQQPGQSLTLIATANQGSEATYESGFVIDKFPISRPNLTFSTLTVSNMSPEDSSIYLCSVTGQDTEAFFGQGTRLTVV.

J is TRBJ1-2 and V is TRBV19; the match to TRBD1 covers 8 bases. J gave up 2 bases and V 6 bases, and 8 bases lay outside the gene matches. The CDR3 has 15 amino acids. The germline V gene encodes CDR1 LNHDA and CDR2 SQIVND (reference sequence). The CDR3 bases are TGTGCCAGTAGCTCGACAGGGGAAAGGAACTATGGCTACACCTTC. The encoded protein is CASSSTGERNYGYTF.

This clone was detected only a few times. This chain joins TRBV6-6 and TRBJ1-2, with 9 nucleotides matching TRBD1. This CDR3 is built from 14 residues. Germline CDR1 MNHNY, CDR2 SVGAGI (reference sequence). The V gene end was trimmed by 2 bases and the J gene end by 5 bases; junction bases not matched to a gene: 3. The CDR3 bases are TGTGCCAGCAGTTACACGACAGGGGGGTATGGCTACACCTTC. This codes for CASSYTTGGYGYTF.

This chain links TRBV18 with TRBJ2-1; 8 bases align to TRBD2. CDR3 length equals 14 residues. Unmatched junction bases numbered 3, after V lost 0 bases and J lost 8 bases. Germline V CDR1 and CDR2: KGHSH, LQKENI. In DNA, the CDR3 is TGTGCCAGCTCACCACCTAGCGGGGTTGATGAGCAGTTCTTC. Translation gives CASSPPSGVDEQFF.

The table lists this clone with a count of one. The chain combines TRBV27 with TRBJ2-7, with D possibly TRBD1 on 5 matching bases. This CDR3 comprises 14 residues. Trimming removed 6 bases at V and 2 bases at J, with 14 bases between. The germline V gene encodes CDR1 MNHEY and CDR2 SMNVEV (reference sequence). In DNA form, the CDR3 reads TGTGCCAGCAGCCAAGGGGTCACCCCCTACGAGCAGTACTTC. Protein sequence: CASSQGVTPYEQYF.

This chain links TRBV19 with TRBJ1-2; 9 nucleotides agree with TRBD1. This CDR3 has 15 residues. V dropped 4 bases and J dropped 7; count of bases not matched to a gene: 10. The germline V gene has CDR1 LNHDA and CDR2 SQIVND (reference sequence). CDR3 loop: CASSNTGTGTAGYTF. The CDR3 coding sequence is TGTGCCAGTAGTAATACCGGGACAGGGACGGCTGGCTACACCTTC.

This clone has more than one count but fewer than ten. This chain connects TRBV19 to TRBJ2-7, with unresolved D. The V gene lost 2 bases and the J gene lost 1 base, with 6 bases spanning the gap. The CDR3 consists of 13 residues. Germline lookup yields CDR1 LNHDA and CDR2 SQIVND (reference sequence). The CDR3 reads CASSISVSYEQYF. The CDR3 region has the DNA TGTGCCAGTAGTATATCTGTGTCCTACGAGCAGTACTTC.

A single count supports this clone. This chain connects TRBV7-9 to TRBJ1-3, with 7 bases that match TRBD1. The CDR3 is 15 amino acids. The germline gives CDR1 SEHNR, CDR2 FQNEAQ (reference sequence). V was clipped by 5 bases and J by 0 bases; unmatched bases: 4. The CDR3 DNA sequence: TGTGCCAGCAGCGCGGACAGGATCTCTGGAAACACCATATATTTT. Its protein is CASSADRISGNTIYF.